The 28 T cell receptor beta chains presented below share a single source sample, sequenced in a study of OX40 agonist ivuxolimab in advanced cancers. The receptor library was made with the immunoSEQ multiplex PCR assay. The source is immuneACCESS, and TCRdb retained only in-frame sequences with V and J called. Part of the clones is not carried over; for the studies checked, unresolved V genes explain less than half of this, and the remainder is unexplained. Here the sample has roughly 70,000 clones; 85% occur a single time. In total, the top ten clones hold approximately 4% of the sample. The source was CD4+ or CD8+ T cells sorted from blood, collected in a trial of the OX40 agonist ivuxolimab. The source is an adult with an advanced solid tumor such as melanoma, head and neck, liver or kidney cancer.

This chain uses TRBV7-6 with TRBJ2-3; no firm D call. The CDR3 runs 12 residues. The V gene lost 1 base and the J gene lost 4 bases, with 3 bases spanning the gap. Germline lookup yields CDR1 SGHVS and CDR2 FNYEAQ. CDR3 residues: CASSLGADTQYF. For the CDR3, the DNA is TGTGCCAGCAGCTTAGGGGCAGATACGCAGTATTTT.

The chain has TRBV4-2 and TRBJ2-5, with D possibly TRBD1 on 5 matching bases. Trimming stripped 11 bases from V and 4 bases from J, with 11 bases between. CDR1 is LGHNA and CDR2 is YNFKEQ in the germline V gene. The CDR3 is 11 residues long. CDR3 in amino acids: CAVRDRETQYF. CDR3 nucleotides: TGTGCCGTCAGGGATCGAGAGACCCAGTACTTC.

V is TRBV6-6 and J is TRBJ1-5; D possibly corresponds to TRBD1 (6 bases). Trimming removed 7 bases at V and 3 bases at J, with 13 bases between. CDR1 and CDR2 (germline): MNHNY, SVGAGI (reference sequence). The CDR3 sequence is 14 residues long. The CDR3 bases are TGTGCCAGCAACCAAGGACAGCCCAATCAGCCCCAGCATTTT. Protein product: CASNQGQPNQPQHF.

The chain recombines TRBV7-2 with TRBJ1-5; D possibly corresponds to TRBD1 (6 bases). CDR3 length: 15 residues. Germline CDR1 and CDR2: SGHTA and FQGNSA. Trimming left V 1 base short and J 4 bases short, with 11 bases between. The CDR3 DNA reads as TGTGCCAGCAGCTTAGAGGAGGGGGTGAATCAGCCCCAGCATTTT. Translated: CASSLEEGVNQPQHF. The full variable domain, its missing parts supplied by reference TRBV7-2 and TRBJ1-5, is GAGVSQSPSNKVTEKGKDVELRCDPISGHTALYWYRQSLGQGLEFLIYFQGNSAPDKSGLPSDRFSAERTGGSVSTLTIQRTQQEDSAVYLCASSLEEGVNQPQHFGDGTRLSIL.

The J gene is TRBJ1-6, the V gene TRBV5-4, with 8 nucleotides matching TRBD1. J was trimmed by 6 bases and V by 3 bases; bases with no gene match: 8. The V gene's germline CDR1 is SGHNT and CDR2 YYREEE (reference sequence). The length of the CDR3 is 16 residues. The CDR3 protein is CASSSGQGSGNSPLHF. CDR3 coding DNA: TGTGCCAGCAGCTCCGGACAGGGCAGTGGTAATTCACCCCTCCACTTT.

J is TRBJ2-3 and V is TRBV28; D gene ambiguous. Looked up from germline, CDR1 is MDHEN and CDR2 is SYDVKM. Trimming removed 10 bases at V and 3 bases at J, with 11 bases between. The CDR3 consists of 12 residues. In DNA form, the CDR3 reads TGTGCCACCGCTGGGGATACAGATACGCAGTATTTT. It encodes CATAGDTDTQYF.

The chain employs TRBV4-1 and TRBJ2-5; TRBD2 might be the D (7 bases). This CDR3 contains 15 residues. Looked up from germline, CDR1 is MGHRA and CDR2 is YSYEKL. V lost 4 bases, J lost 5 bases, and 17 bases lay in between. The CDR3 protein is CASSPFRGAGETQYF. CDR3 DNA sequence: TGCGCCAGCAGCCCATTCCGGGGGGCTGGGGAGACCCAGTACTTC.

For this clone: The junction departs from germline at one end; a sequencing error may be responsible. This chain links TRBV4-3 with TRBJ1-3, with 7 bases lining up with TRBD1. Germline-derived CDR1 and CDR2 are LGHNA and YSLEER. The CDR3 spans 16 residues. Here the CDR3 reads CASSQEGGGSGHTIYF. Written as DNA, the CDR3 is TGCGCCAGCAGCCAAGAAGGAGGGGGCTCTGGACACACCATATATTTT.

This CDR3 is CASIDSGGKQPQHF. The CDR3 region has the DNA TGTGCCAGCATTGACAGCGGAGGGAAACAGCCCCAGCATTTT. The chain recombines TRBV6-1 with TRBJ1-5, with a possible D match to TRBD1 (5 bases). Germline assignment: CDR1 MNHNS and CDR2 SASEGT. The CDR3 covers 14 residues. Trimming pared 7 bases from V and 7 bases from J, leaving 17 bases between.

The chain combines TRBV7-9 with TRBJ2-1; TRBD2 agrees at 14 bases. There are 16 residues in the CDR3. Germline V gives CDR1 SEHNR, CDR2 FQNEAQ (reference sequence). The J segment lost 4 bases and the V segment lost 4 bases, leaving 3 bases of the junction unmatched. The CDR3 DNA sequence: TGTGCCAGCAGCTGGCGACTAGCGGGAGGGTACAATGAGCAGTTCTTC. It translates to CASSWRLAGGYNEQFF.

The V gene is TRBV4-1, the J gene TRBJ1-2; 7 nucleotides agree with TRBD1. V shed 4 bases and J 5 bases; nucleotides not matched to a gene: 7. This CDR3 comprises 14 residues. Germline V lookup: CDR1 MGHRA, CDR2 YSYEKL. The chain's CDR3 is CASSLWTGVYGYTF. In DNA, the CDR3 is TGCGCCAGCAGCCTTTGGACAGGAGTTTATGGCTACACCTTC.

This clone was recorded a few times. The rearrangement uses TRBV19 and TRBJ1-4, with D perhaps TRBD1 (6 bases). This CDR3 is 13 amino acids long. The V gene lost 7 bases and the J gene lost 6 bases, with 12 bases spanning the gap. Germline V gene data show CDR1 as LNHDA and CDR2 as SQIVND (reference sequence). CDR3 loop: CASTGQIYEKLFF. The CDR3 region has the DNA TGTGCCAGTACAGGACAGATCTATGAAAAACTGTTTTTT.

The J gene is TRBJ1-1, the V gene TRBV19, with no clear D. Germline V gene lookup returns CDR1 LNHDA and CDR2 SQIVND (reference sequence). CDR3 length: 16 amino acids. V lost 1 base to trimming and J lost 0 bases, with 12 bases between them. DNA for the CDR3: TGTGCCAGTAGTATAGGCGGTGTCCTTATGAACACTGAAGCTTTCTTT. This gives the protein CASSIGGVLMNTEAFF.

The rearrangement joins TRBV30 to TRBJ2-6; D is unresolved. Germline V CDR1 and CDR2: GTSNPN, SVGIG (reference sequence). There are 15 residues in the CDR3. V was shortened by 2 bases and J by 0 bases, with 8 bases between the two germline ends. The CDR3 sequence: CAWSRDNSGANVLTF. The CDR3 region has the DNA TGTGCCTGGAGTAGGGATAACTCTGGGGCCAACGTCCTGACTTTC.

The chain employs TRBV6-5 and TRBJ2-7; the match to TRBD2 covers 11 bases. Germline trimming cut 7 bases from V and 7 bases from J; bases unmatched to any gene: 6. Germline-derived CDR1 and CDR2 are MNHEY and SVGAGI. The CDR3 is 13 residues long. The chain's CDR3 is CASKGSGRGEQYF. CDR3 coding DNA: TGTGCCAGCAAGGGTAGCGGGAGGGGAGAGCAGTACTTC.

CDR3 in amino acids: CASKLSAGGTGELFF. In nucleotides, the CDR3 is TGTGCCAGCAAACTCAGCGCTGGGGGCACCGGGGAGCTGTTTTTT. The J gene is TRBJ2-2, the V gene TRBV2; D could derive from TRBD1 or TRBD2 (5 bases each). Trimming removed 7 bases at V and 4 bases at J, with 16 bases between. The CDR3 runs to 15 residues. Germline V gene sequence: CDR1 SNHLY, CDR2 FYNNEI. The full variable domain, with the rest looked up from reference TRBV2 and TRBJ2-2, is EPEVTQTPSHQVTQMGQEVILRCVPISNHLYFYWYRQILGQKVEFLVSFYNNEISEKSEIFDDQFSVERPDGSNFTLKIRSTKLEDSAMYFCASKLSAGGTGELFFGEGSRLTVL.

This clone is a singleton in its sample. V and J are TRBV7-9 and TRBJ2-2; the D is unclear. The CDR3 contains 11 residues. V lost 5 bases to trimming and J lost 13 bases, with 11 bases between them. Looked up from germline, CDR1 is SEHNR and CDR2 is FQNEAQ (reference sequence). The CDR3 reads CASSLDLGLFF. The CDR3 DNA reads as TGTGCCAGCAGCCTCGACTTGGGGCTGTTTTTT.

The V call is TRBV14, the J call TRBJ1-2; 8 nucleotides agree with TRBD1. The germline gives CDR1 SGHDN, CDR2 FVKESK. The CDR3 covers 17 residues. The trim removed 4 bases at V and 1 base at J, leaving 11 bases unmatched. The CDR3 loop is CASSPLRQGSFNYGYTF. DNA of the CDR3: TGTGCCAGCAGCCCGTTACGACAGGGGAGTTTTAACTATGGCTACACCTTC. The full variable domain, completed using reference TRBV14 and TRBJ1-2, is EAGVTQFPSHSVIEKGQTVTLRCDPISGHDNLYWYRRVMGKEIKFLLHFVKESKQDESGMPNNRFLAERTGGTYSTLKVQPAELEDSGVYFCASSPLRQGSFNYGYTFGSGTRLTVV.

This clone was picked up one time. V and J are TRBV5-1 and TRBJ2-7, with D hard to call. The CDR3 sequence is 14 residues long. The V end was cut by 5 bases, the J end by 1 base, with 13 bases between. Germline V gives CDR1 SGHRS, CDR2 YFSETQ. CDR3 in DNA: TGCGCCAGCAGTTCCAACAGAGCTTCCTACGAGCAGTACTTC. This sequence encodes CASSSNRASYEQYF.

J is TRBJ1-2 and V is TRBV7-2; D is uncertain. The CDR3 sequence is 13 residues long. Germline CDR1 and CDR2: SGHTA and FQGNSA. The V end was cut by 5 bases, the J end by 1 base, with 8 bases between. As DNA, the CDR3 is TGTGCCAGCAGCCCTTATATTAACTATGGCTACACCTTC. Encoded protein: CASSPYINYGYTF.

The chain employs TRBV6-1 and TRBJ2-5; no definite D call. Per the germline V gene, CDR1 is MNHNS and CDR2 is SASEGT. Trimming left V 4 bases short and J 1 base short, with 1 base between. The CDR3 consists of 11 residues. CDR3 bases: TGTGCCAGCAGTGCCCAAGAGACCCAGTACTTC. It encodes CASSAQETQYF.

The CDR3 region is CASSLEPAGTEAFF. The CDR3 bases are TGTGCCAGCAGCTTAGAACCCGCGGGCACTGAAGCTTTCTTT. The chain is built from TRBV7-3 and TRBJ1-1; D uncertain. Deletions cut 2 bases from V and 4 bases from J, with 11 bases between. Germline values: CDR1 SGHTA, CDR2 FQGTGA. CDR3 length: 14 residues.

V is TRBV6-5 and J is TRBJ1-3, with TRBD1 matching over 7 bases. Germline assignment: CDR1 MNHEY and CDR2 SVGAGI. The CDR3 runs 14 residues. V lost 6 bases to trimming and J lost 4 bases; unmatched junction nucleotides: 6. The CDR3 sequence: CASRETGNGNTIYF. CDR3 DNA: TGTGCCAGCAGAGAGACAGGGAACGGAAACACCATATATTTT.

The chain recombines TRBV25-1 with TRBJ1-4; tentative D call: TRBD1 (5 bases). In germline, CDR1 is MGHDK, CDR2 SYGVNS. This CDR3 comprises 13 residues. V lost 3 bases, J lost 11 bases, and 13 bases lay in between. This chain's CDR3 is CASSEGGSGKLFF. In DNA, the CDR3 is TGTGCCAGCAGTGAGGGGGGTTCAGGGAAACTGTTTTTT.

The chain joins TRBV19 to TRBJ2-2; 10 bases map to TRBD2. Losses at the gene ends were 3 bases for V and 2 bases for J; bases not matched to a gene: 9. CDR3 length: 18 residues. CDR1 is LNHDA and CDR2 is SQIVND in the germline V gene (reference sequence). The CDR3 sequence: CASSIVGLAGVNTGELFF. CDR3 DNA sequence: TGTGCCAGTAGTATTGTGGGTCTAGCGGGAGTAAACACCGGGGAGCTGTTTTTT.

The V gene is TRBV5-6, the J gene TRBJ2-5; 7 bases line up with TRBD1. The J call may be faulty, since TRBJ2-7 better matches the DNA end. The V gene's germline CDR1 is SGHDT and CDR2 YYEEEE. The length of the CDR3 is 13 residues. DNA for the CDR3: TGTGCCAGCAGCGGGACAGACTCCTACGAGCAGTACTTC. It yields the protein CASSGTDSYEQYF.

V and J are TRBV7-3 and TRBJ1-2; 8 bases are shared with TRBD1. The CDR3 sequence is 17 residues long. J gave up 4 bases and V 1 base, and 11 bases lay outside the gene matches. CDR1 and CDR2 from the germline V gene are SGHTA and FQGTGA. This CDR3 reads CASSLNLSLDRVYGYTF. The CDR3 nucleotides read TGTGCCAGCAGCTTAAATTTATCTCTGGACAGGGTCTATGGCTACACCTTC. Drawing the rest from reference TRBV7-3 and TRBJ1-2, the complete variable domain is GAGVSQTPSNKVTEKGKYVELRCDPISGHTALYWYRQSLGQGPEFLIYFQGTGAADDSGLPNDRFFAVRPEGSVSTLKIQRTERGDSAVYLCASSLNLSLDRVYGYTFGSGTRLTVV.

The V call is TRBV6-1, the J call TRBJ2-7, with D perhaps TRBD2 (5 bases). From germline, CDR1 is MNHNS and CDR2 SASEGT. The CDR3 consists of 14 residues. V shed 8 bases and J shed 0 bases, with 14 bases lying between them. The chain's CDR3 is CASQRVTTSYEQYF. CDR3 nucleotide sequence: TGTGCCAGCCAGAGGGTTACAACCTCCTACGAGCAGTACTTC.